This T cell receptor (beta chain) was sequenced in a study of a mutant IDH1 vaccine in newly diagnosed glioma. Study at large: Onset of vaccination occurred 4-6 weeks following radiotherapy alone, or with temozolomide cycles. Before enrollment, patients got radiotherapy alone, temozolomide alone, or mostly the combination.

Study-level results: Changes to the top peripheral T cell clonotypes appeared unrelated to pseudoprogression.

Trimming removed 0 bases at V and 11 bases at J, with 13 bases between. The germline gives CDR1 MNHEY, CDR2 SVGAGI. The CDR3 totals 13 residues. Time point described: week 47, end of study. Doses consisted of 300 ug of mutant IDH1 20-mer peptide each, paired with topical imiquimod. Donors' newly diagnosed IDH1-mutant WHO grade 3 or 4 astrocytomas lacked nuclear ATRX. Data came from immunoSEQ multiplex PCR; TCRdb stores just in-frame clones and leaves some out. This repertoire shows 30,000 to 40,000 clones, more than 75% found once; its top ten account for about 12%. Comments on this clone: What it binds is unknown.

This TCR was sampled from a woman between 25 and 40 years old with glioma. This sample comprised PBMCs, obtained from a glioma patient whose treatment included an IDH1 peptide vaccine. The chain links TRBV6-5 to TRBJ1-1, with D unresolved. CDR3 amino acids: CASSYSGSPGAFF. The DNA of the CDR3 is TGTGCCAGCAGTTACTCAGGGTCTCCCGGGGCTTTCTTT.